This TCR beta chain comes out of a study of graft-versus-host responses after intestinal transplantation. Processing was applied to graft tissue in order to liberate intraepithelial and lamina propria lymphocytes. The CDR3 is 17 residues long. Germline V gene data show CDR1 as LNHDA and CDR2 as SQIVND (reference sequence). V was trimmed by 1 base and J by 0 bases, leaving 14 bases between them. Libraries were prepared by immunoSEQ multiplex PCR; TCRdb keeps only in-frame clonotypes and omits some of them. The profile shows roughly 23,000 clones, around three quarters of them singletons. This sequence originates from a human patient who received an intestinal transplant, so some T cells may come from the graft donor. The sample here was ileum tissue, taken 12 days after intestinal transplant. The chain carries TRBV19 and TRBJ2-3, with D possibly matching TRBD1 (6 bases). The CDR3 DNA reads as TGTGCCAGTAGTATAGTGGGGGCCTACTATAGCACAGATACGCAGTATTTT. Protein product: CASSIVGAYYSTDTQYF.